Listed below are T cell receptor beta chains from one sample, sequenced in a study of blood T cell repertoires in COVID-19. This table comes from immunoSEQ multiplex PCR, and its TCRdb copy is limited to in-frame clones, with some not included. The sample shows over 200,000 clones, 84% of them seen only once. The specimen was peripheral blood. All receptors come from a man in his forties who had recovered from COVID-19. The CDR3 runs from the conserved cysteine through the conserved F or W. The D gene is left open where the match is weak. Size is omitted from some rows. Given values are once, few, many or a class for expanded clones.

cdr3_aa | cdr3_nt | v_call | cdr3_length | clone_size | j_call | d_call
CASDRNGYTF | TGTGCCAGCGACAGAAATGGCTACACCTTC | TRBV5-4 | 10 | . | TRBJ1-2 | .
CASSYNSRVEGYTF | TGTGCCAGCAGTTATAATTCCAGGGTCGAGGGCTACACCTTC | TRBV6-5 | 14 | . | TRBJ1-2 | .
CASSRLWAAVATNEKLFF | TGTGCCAGTAGTCGGTTATGGGCAGCCGTTGCAACTAATGAAAAACTGTTTTTT | TRBV19 | 18 | . | TRBJ1-4 | .
CASSPNRGAASNQPQHF | TGTGCCAGTAGTCCCAACCGGGGAGCAGCTAGCAATCAGCCCCAGCATTTT | TRBV19 | 17 | . | TRBJ1-5 | .
CASSRTTSGSHTGELFF | TGTGCCAGCAGCCGAACGACTAGCGGGAGTCATACCGGGGAGCTGTTTTTT | TRBV11-2 | 17 | . | TRBJ2-2 | TRBD2
CAWSVRDRGPGELFF | TGTGCCTGGAGTGTCCGGGACAGGGGACCCGGGGAGCTGTTTTTT | TRBV30 | 15 | . | TRBJ2-2 | TRBD1
CASKGGVQAGNTIYF | TGTGCCTCTAAGGGAGGGGTTCAAGCTGGAAACACCATATATTTT | TRBV30 | 15 | . | TRBJ1-3 | .
CASSPQGSGANVLTF | TGTGCCAGCAGCCCTCAGGGGTCCGGGGCCAACGTCCTGACTTTC | TRBV7-9 | 15 | . | TRBJ2-6 | .
CASSETSGGSYEQYF | TGTGCCAGTAGCGAAACTAGCGGGGGTTCCTACGAGCAGTACTTC | TRBV19 | 15 | . | TRBJ2-7 | TRBD2
CASSLVRSMNTEAFF | TGTGCCAGCAGCTTAGTTAGAAGTATGAACACTGAAGCTTTCTTT | TRBV7-2 | 15 | . | TRBJ1-1 | .
CASSLVSQGTPLHF | TGTGCCAGCAGCTTAGTTTCACAGGGTACACCCCTCCACTTT | TRBV7-9 | 14 | . | TRBJ1-6 | .
CASSLGTGYGYTF | TGTGCCAGCAGCCTCGGGACAGGTTATGGCTACACCTTC | TRBV7-9 | 13 | . | TRBJ1-2 | TRBD1
CAISQRGAVNTEAFF | TGTGCCATCAGTCAGCGGGGGGCGGTGAACACTGAAGCTTTCTTT | TRBV10-3 | 15 | few | TRBJ1-1 | .
CASSQFGGTGTKLFF | TGTGCCAGCAGCCAATTCGGAGGGACAGGGACGAAACTGTTTTTT | TRBV3-1/TRBV3-2 | 15 | . | TRBJ1-4 | TRBD1
CAISESRVQAYGYTF | TGTGCCATCAGTGAGTCGAGGGTACAAGCCTATGGCTACACCTTC | TRBV10-3 | 15 | . | TRBJ1-2 | .
CASSSLGLAKETQYF | TGTGCCAGCTCATCCCTCGGTCTAGCTAAAGAGACCCAGTACTTC | TRBV18 | 15 | . | TRBJ2-5 | .
CASSTWGRGQGGADTQYF | TGTGCCAGCAGCACCTGGGGCCGTGGGCAGGGCGGGGCAGATACGCAGTATTTT | TRBV7-2 | 18 | . | TRBJ2-3 | .
CASSWTASTDTQYF | TGTGCCAGCAGCTGGACAGCTAGCACAGATACGCAGTATTTT | TRBV5-6 | 14 | . | TRBJ2-3 | .
CASSSQGGTNEKLFF | TGCGCCAGCAGCAGCCAGGGGGGAACTAATGAAAAACTGTTTTTT | TRBV5-1 | 15 | . | TRBJ1-4 | TRBD1
CASSQWDRANYGYTF | TGCGCCAGCAGCCAATGGGACAGAGCTAACTATGGCTACACCTTC | TRBV4-3 | 15 | . | TRBJ1-2 | TRBD1
CASSGGEFEQYF | TGTGCCAGCAGTGGGGGGGAGTTCGAGCAGTACTTC | TRBV12-3/TRBV12-4 | 12 | . | TRBJ2-7 | TRBD2
CASSLQLGSGYTF | TGCGCCAGCAGCCTTCAGTTAGGGAGCGGCTACACCTTC | TRBV4-3 | 13 | . | TRBJ1-2 | .
CASSFQGQNYEQYF | TGTGCCAGCAGTTTCCAGGGACAGAACTACGAGCAGTACTTC | TRBV27 | 14 | . | TRBJ2-7 | TRBD1
CASSSDGGYNEQFF | TGTGCCAGCAGCTCGGACGGGGGGTACAATGAGCAGTTCTTC | TRBV11-3 | 14 | few | TRBJ2-1 | TRBD2
CASSLQGGAGTEAFF | TGCGCCAGCAGCTTACAGGGAGGAGCGGGGACTGAAGCTTTCTTT | TRBV5-1 | 15 | . | TRBJ1-1 | .
CASSFGTSEQFF | TGTGCCAGCAGTTTCGGGACTAGCGAGCAGTTCTTC | TRBV28 | 12 | . | TRBJ2-1 | TRBD2
CASSHGRGDSPLHF | TGTGCCAGCAGCCACGGCAGGGGTGATTCACCCCTCCACTTT | TRBV3-1/TRBV3-2 | 14 | . | TRBJ1-6 | .
CATAGPGTDTQYF | TGTGCCACCGCGGGCCCCGGCACAGATACGCAGTATTTT | TRBV24-1 | 13 | . | TRBJ2-3 | .
CASSFSGETQYF | TGTGCCAGCAGCTTTTCGGGTGAGACCCAGTACTTC | TRBV5-6 | 12 | . | TRBJ2-5 | .
CASGLENEQFF | TGTGCCAGTGGACTGGAAAATGAGCAGTTCTTC | TRBV6-5 | 11 | . | TRBJ2-1 | .
CASSLLPGTETQYF | TGCGCCAGCAGCTTGTTGCCGGGTACGGAGACCCAGTACTTC | TRBV5-1 | 14 | . | TRBJ2-5 | .
CASSVWSGGADTQYF | TGTGCCAGCAGCGTATGGAGCGGGGGAGCAGATACGCAGTATTTT | TRBV9 | 15 | . | TRBJ2-3 | TRBD2